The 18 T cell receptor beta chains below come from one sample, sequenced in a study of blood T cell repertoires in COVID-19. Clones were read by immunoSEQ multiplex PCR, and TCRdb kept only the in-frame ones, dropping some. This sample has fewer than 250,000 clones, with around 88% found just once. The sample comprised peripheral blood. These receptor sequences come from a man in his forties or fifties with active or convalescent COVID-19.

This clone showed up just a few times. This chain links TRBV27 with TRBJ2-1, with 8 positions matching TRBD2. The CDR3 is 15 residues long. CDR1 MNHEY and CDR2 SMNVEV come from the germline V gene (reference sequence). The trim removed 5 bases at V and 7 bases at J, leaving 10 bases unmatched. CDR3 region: CASSPWTSLLNEQFF. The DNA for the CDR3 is TGTGCCAGCAGTCCGTGGACTAGCTTACTAAATGAGCAGTTCTTC.

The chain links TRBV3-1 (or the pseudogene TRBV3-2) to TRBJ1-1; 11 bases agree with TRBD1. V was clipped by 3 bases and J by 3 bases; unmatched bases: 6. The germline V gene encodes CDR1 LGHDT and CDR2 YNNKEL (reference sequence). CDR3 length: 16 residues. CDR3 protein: CASSHRTGGQDTEAFF. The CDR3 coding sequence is TGTGCCAGCAGCCACCGGACAGGGGGCCAGGACACTGAAGCTTTCTTT.

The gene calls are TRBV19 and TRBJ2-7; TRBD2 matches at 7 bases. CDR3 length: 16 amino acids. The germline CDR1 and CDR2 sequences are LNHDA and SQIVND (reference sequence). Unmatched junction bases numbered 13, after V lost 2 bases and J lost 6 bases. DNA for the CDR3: TGTGCCAGTAGTATAACCCCAGCGGGAAAGGGGCTCGAGCAGTACTTC. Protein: CASSITPAGKGLEQYF.

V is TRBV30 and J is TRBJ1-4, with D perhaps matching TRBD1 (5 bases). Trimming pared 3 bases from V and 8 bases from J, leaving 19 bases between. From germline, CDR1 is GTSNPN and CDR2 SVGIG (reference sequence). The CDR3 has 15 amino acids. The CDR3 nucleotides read TGTGCCTGGAGCCCATGGTCGACAGCGCCAGAAAAACTGTTTTTT. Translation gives CAWSPWSTAPEKLFF.

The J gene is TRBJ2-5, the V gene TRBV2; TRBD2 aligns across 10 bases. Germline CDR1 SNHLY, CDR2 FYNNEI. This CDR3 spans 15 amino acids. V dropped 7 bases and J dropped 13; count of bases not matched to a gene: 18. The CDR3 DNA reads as TGTGCCAGCACTTCTCTAGGGGCTAGCGGGGGCCCATCGTACTTC. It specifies CASTSLGASGGPSYF.

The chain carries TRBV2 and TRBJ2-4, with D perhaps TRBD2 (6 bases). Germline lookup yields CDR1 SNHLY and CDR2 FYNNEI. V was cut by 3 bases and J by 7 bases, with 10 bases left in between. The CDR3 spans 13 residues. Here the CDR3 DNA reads TGTGCCAGCAGTGATCTTGGAGGGAACATTCAGTACTTC. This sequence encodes CASSDLGGNIQYF.

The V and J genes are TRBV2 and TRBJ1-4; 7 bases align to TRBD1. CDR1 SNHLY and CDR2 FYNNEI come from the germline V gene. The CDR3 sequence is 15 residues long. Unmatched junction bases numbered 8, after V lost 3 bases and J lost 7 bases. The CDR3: CASSERQGVGEKLFF. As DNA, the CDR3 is TGTGCCAGCAGTGAGAGGCAGGGGGTGGGTGAAAAACTGTTTTTT.

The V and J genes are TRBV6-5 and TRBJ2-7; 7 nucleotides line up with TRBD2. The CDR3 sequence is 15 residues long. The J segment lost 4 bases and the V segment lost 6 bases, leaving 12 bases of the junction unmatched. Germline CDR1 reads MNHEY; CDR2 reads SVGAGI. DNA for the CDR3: TGTGCCAGCAGACCCACGTGGGCGGGAGCTTACGAGCAGTACTTC. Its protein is CASRPTWAGAYEQYF.

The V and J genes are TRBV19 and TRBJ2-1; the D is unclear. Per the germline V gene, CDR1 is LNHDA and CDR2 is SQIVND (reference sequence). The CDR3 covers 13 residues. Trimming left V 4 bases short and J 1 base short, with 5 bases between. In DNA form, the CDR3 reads TGTGCCAGTAGTACGCGATCCTACAATGAGCAGTTCTTC. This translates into CASSTRSYNEQFF.

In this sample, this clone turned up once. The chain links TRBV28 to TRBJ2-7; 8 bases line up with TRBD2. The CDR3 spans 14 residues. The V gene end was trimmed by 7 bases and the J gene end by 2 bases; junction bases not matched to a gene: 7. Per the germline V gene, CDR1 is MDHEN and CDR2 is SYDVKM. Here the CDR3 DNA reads TGTGCCAGCAACTTCGGGGGGGCGACCTACGAGCAGTACTTC. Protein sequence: CASNFGGATYEQYF.

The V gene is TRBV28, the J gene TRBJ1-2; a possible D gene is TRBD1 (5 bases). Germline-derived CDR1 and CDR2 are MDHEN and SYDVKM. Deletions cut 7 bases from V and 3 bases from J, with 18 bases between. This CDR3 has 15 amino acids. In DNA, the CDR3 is TGTGCCAGCACCGTGCCGGGGGGGGGTTACTATGGCTACACCTTC. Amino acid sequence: CASTVPGGGYYGYTF.

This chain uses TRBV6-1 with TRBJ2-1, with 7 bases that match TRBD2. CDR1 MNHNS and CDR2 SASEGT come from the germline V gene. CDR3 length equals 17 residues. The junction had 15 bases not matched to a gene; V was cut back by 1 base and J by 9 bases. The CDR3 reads CASSEVYDLRGEREQFF. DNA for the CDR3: TGTGCCAGCAGTGAAGTGTACGATCTCCGGGGGGAACGTGAGCAGTTCTTC.

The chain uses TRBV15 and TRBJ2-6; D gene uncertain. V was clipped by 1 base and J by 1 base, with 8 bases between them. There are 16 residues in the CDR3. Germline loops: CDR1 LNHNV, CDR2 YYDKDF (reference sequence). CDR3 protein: CATSRGSPSGANVLTF. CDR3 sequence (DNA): TGTGCCACCAGCAGAGGGAGTCCGTCTGGGGCCAACGTCCTGACTTTC. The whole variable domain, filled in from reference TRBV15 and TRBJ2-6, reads DAMVIQNPRYQVTQFGKPVTLSCSQTLNHNVMYWYQQKSSQAPKLLFHYYDKDFNNEADTPDNFQSRRPNTSFCFLDIRSPGLGDTAMYLCATSRGSPSGANVLTFGAGSRLTVL.

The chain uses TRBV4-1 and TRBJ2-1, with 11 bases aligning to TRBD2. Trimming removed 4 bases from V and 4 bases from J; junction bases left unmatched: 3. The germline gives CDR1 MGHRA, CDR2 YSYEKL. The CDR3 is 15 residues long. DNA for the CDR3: TGCGCCAGCAGCCGCCGGACTAGCGGGTACAATGAGCAGTTCTTC. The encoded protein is CASSRRTSGYNEQFF.

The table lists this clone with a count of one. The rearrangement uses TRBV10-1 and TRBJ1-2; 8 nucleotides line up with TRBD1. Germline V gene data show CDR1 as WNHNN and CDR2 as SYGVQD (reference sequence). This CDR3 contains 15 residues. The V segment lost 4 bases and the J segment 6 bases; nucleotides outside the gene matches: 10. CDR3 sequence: CASSGTGGSFNGYTF. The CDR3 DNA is TGCGCCAGCAGTGGCACAGGGGGGTCTTTCAATGGCTACACCTTC.

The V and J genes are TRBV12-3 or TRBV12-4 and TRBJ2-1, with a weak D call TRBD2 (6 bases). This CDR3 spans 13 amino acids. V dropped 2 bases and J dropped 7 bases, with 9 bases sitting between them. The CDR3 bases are TGTGCCAGCAGTTTATTGGGGAGGAATGAGCAGTTCTTC. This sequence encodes CASSLLGRNEQFF.

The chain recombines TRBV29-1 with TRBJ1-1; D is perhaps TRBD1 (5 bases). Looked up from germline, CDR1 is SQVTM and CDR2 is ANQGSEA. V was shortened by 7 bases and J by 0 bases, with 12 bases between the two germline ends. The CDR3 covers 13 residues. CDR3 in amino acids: CSGRVSMNTEAFF. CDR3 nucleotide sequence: TGCAGCGGCAGGGTGTCGATGAACACTGAAGCTTTCTTT.

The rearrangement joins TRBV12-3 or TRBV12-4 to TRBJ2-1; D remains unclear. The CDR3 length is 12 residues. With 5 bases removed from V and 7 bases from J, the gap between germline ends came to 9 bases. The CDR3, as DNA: TGTGCCAGCAGTAACCCTCGGAATGAGCAGTTCTTC. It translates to CASSNPRNEQFF.